This is a list of T cell receptor beta chains from one sample in a study of graft-versus-host responses after intestinal transplantation. Measured with immunoSEQ multiplex PCR; TCRdb has only the in-frame clones, and not every one. This table holds 29,000 or so clones, 85% to 95% found once. The sample was PBMCs, taken around 63 days after intestinal transplant. The receptors shown here come from a human patient who received an intestinal transplant, so some T cells may come from the graft donor. Both conserved end residues are part of each CDR3. A D gene is named only where the DNA matches it firmly. Only part of the rows carry a size: once, few, many, or a class if the clone is expanded.

>TRBD1|TRBV4-2|TRBJ2-1|.
TGTGCCAGCAGCCAGAACAGGGGGCTTTTCACCCATGAGCAGTTCTTC
CASSQNRGLFTHEQFF
>.|TRBV13|TRBJ2-1|.
TGTGCCAGCAGCCCGACTTTGCACAATGAGCAGTTCTTC
CASSPTLHNEQFF
>.|TRBV20-1|TRBJ2-7|.
TGCAGTGCTAGGCGGGTGGACGAGCAGTACTTC
CSARRVDEQYF
>.|TRBV11-3|TRBJ2-2|.
TGTGCCAGCAGCCCACGGTGGGCAGGGGTGAACACCGGGGAGCTGTTTTTT
CASSPRWAGVNTGELFF
>TRBD1|TRBV28|TRBJ2-5|.
TGTGCCAGCAGTATCCTCGGCGGAGGGACAGGTACACAAGAGACCCAGTACTTC
CASSILGGGTGTQETQYF
>TRBD2|TRBV2|TRBJ2-7|.
TGTGCCAGCGATCCAGGTGGCGGGAGCTCCTACGAGCAGTACTTC
CASDPGGGSSYEQYF
>TRBD2|TRBV4-3|TRBJ2-5|once
TGCGCCAGCAGCCAAGGACTAGCACTCCAAGAGACCCAGTACTTC
CASSQGLALQETQYF
>.|TRBV27|TRBJ1-4|.
TGTGCCAGCAGTTACGGTAATGATGAAAAACTGTTTTTT
CASSYGNDEKLFF
>TRBD2|TRBV12-5|TRBJ2-5|once
TGTGCTAGTGGCCTTCGACCCTTAGCGGGGTTACAAGAGACCCAGTACTTC
CASGLRPLAGLQETQYF
>.|TRBV4-1|TRBJ1-6|.
TGCGCCAGCAGCGATGGAGGGGACCCATTGCCCCATAATTCACCCCTCCACTTT
CASSDGGDPLPHNSPLHF
>.|TRBV10-2|TRBJ1-1|.
TGCGCCAGCAGTGGGCAGGGGTGGACTGAAGCTTTCTTT
CASSGQGWTEAFF
>.|TRBV5-1|TRBJ2-7|.
TGCGCCAGCAGCTTGGGGGACCTACCCTACGAGCAGTACTTC
CASSLGDLPYEQYF
>TRBD2|TRBV5-5|TRBJ2-7|.
TGTGCCAGCAGCTTTTGGCTAGCGGGCAACTACGAGCAGTACTTC
CASSFWLAGNYEQYF
>.|TRBV5-6|TRBJ1-2|.
TGTGCCAGCAGCTTGGGACATGGCTACACCTTC
CASSLGHGYTF
>TRBD2|TRBV30|TRBJ2-1|once
TGTGCCTGGACTAGCGGGAGGGGCTCTGAGCAGTTCTTC
CAWTSGRGSEQFF
>.|TRBV14|TRBJ2-7|.
TGTGCCAGCAGCCAAGGGATCGAAGAGCAGTACTTC
CASSQGIEEQYF
>TRBD2|TRBV10-3|TRBJ2-1|.
TGTGCCATCAGTGACGAGGGACTAGCGGTGATTGAGCAGTTCTTC
CAISDEGLAVIEQFF
>TRBD1|TRBV19|TRBJ2-3|.
TGTGCCAGTAGTAGGACAGGGGGCGAGGTGACAGATACGCAGTATTTT
CASSRTGGEVTDTQYF
>TRBD1|TRBV4-3|TRBJ1-6|few
TGCGCCAGCAGCCAGGACGGGACAGGCGCTAATTCACCCCTCCACTTT
CASSQDGTGANSPLHF
>.|TRBV4-1|TRBJ1-1|.
TGCGCCAGCAGCCAAGATTCGCCCGGCCAAGCTTTCTTT
CASSQDSPGQAFF
>TRBD2|TRBV5-4|TRBJ2-5|.
TGTGCCAGCAGCCGGGGACTAGCGCTACAAGAGACCCAGTACTTC
CASSRGLALQETQYF
>.|TRBV6-5|TRBJ2-7|.
TGTGCCAGCAGTTACTCAGCAGGGTCACTGTACGAGCAGTACTTC
CASSYSAGSLYEQYF
>.|TRBV7-9|TRBJ2-1|.
TGTGCCAGCAGCTTACACCAGGGGCTAGCGATCTATGAGCAGTTCTTC
CASSLHQGLAIYEQFF
>.|TRBV9|TRBJ2-5|.
TGTGCCAGCAGCCCGAGTACGGCGGAGACCCAGTACTTC
CASSPSTAETQYF
>.|TRBV4-1|TRBJ2-1|.
TGCGCCAGCAGCCACCTTTTCCCTTTCCTTCCCCACAATGAGCAGTTCTTC
CASSHLFPFLPHNEQFF
>.|TRBV5-1|TRBJ2-7|.
TGCGCCAGCACTCGGGAAGAGGACTCCTACGAGCAGTACTTC
CASTREEDSYEQYF
>TRBD1|TRBV7-9|TRBJ2-7|.
TGTGCCAGCAGTCCCCGAGGGGGCCTCCCCTACGAGCAGTACTTC
CASSPRGGLPYEQYF
>TRBD1|TRBV9|TRBJ1-2|.
TGTGCCAGCAGCGAGTGGGACAGGCCCCTTGGCTACACCTTC
CASSEWDRPLGYTF
>.|TRBV5-1|TRBJ1-1|.
TGCGCCAGCAGCTTGCCGACCCTTGGGGATATGAACACTGAAGCTTTCTTT
CASSLPTLGDMNTEAFF
>TRBD2|TRBV19|TRBJ2-5|.
TGTGCCAGTAGTATAGTAGCGGGAGGAGAGACCCAGTACTTC
CASSIVAGGETQYF
>TRBD2|TRBV4-2|TRBJ2-7|.
TGTGCCAGCAGCCAAGGTTCTAGCGGGGCCTACGAGCAGTACTTC
CASSQGSSGAYEQYF
>.|TRBV6-5|TRBJ2-7|.
TGTGCCAGCAGTTACCTCCTTACAGGGATGAACGAGCAGTACTTC
CASSYLLTGMNEQYF
>.|TRBV19|TRBJ1-2|.
TGTGCCAGTAGTATTAGACTTAACTATGGCTACACCTTC
CASSIRLNYGYTF
>TRBD1|TRBV7-9|TRBJ2-5|.
TGTGCCAGCAGTCGAAACCGGGACAGCCAAGAGACCCAGTACTTC
CASSRNRDSQETQYF
>TRBD2|TRBV5-4|TRBJ2-7|.
TGTGCCAGCAGCTATCAGCTAGCGGGAGGGCGAGGCGAGCAGTACTTC
CASSYQLAGGRGEQYF
>.|TRBV6-6|TRBJ1-1|.
TGTGCCAGCAGTTACTCGGCAGGGGCCACTGAAGCTTTCTTT
CASSYSAGATEAFF
>.|TRBV5-1|TRBJ2-3|.
TGCGCCAGCAGCTTGATGAGACCACACGGAGATACGCAGTATTTT
CASSLMRPHGDTQYF
>.|TRBV2|TRBJ2-5|.
TGTGCCAGCAATCAAGGGCCAGAGACCCAGTACTTC
CASNQGPETQYF
>TRBD1|TRBV14|TRBJ1-5|once
TGTGCCAGCAGCGGTAAGGGACAGGGTTCCGGCAATCAGCCCCAGCATTTT
CASSGKGQGSGNQPQHF
>TRBD1|TRBV7-9|TRBJ2-1|.
TGTGCCAGCAGCTTAGGGGACAGGGAATCCAACAATGAGCAGTTCTTC
CASSLGDRESNNEQFF
>.|TRBV7-9|TRBJ1-4|few
TGTGCCAGCAGCCCAGAATTATCAACTAATGAAAAACTGTTTTTT
CASSPELSTNEKLFF
>.|TRBV5-8|TRBJ1-3|few
TGTGCCAGCAGCTTCTGGGGAAACACCATATATTTT
CASSFWGNTIYF
>.|TRBV6-5|TRBJ1-5|.
TGTGCCAGCAGTTTCCTGGGGGAACCTGATCAGCCCCAGCATTTT
CASSFLGEPDQPQHF
>.|TRBV30|TRBJ1-3|.
TGTGCCTGGAGTGAGGGGACATCTGGAAACACCATATATTTT
CAWSEGTSGNTIYF
>TRBD1|TRBV4-1|TRBJ1-4|once
TGCGCCAGCAGCCAAGTTCGTTTAGACAGGGAATATGCAACTAATGAAAAACTGTTTTTT
CASSQVRLDREYATNEKLFF
>TRBD1|TRBV19|TRBJ2-3|.
TGTGCCAGTAGTTCGCGACAGGGGGCGGCAGATACGCAGTATTTT
CASSSRQGAADTQYF
>TRBD1|TRBV7-9|TRBJ1-5|.
TGTGCCAGCAGCTCGACGGGACAGATGAATCAGCCCCAGCATTTT
CASSSTGQMNQPQHF
>.|TRBV5-4|TRBJ1-1|.
TGTGCCAGCAGCTTGGATAAAGTTGAAGCTTTCTTT
CASSLDKVEAFF